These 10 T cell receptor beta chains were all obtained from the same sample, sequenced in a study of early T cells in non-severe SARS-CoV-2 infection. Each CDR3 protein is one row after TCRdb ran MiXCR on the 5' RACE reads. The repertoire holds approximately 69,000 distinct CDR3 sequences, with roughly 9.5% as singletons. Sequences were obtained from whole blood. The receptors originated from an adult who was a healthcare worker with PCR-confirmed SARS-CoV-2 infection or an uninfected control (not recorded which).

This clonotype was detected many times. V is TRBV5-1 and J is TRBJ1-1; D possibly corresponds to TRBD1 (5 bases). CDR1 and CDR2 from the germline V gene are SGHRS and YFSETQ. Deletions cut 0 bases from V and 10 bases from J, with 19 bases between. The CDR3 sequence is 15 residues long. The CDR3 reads CASSLAGSGLQRAFF. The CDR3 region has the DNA TGCGCCAGCAGCTTGGCCGGATCGGGGCTTCAAAGAGCTTTCTTT.

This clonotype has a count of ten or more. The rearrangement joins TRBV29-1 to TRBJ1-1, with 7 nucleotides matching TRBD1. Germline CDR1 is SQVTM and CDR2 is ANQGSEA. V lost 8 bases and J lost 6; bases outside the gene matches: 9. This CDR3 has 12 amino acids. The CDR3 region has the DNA TGCAGCTTACAGGGGAGCGGCCCTGAAGCTTTCTTT. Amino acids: CSLQGSGPEAFF.

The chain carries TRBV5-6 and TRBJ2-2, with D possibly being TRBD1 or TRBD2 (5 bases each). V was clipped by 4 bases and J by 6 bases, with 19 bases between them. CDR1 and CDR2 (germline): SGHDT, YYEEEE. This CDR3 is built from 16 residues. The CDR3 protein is CASSRTGTGYPGELFF. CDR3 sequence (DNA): TGTGCCAGCAGCAGGACCGGGACCGGGTACCCCGGGGAGCTGTTTTTT.

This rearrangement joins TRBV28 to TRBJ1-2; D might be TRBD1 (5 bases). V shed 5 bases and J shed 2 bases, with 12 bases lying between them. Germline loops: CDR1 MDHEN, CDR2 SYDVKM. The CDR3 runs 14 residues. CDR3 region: CASSTGGVNYGYTF. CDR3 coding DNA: TGTGCCAGCAGTACCGGGGGGGTAAACTATGGCTACACCTTC.

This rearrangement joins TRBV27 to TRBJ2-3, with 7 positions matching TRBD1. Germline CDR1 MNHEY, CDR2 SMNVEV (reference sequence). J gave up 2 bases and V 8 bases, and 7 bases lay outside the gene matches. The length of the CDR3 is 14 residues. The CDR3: CASSPRGFTDTQYF. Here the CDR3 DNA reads TGTGCCAGCTCCCCCAGGGGGTTCACAGATACGCAGTATTTT.

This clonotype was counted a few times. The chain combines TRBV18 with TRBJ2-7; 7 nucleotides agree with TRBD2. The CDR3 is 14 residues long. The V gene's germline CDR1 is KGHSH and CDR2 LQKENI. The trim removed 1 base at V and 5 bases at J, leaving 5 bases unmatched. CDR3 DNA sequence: TGTGCCAGCTCACCACGATCGGGAGGCCACGAGCAGTACTTC. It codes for CASSPRSGGHEQYF.

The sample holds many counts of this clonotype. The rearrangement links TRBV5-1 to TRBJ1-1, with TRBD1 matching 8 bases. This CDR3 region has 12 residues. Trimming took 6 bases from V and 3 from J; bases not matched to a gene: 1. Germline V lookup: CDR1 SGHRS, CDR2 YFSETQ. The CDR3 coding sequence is TGCGCCAGCAACAGGGGGGACACTGAAGCTTTCTTT. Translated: CASNRGDTEAFF. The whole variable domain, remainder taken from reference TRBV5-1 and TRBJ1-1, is KAGVTQTPRYLIKTRGQQVTLSCSPISGHRSVSWYQQTPGQGLQFLFEYFSETQRNKGNFPGRFSGRQFSNSRSEMNVSTLELGDSALYLCASNRGDTEAFFGQGTRLTVV.

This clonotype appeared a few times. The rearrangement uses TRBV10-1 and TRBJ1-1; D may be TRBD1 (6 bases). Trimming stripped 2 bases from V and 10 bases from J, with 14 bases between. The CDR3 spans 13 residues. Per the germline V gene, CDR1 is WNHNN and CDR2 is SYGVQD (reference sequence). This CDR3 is CASSETRGGRAFF. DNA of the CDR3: TGCGCCAGCAGTGAGACGCGAGGGGGACGAGCTTTCTTT.

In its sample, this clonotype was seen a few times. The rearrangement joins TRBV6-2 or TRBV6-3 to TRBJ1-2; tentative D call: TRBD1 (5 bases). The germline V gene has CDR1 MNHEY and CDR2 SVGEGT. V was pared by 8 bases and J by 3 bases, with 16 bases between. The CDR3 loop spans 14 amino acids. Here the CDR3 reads CASQDGGNYYGYTF. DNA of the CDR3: TGTGCCAGCCAGGACGGGGGGAACTACTATGGCTACACCTTC.

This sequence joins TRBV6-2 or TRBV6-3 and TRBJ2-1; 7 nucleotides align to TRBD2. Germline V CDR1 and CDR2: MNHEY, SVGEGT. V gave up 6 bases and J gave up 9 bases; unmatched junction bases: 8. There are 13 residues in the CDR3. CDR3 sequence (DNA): TGTGCCAGCAGGGGAGGGGTGGGAGGTGAGCAGTTCTTC. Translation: CASRGGVGGEQFF.